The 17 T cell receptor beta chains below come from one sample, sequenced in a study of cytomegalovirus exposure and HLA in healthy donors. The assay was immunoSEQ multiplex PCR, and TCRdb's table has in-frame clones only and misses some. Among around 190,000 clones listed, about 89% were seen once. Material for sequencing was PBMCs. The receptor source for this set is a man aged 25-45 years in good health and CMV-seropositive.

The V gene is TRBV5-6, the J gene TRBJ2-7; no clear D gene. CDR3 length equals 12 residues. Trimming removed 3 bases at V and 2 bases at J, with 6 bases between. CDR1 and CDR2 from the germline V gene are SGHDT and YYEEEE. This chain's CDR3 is CASSWGTYEQYF. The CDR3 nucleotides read TGTGCCAGCAGCTGGGGTACCTACGAGCAGTACTTC.

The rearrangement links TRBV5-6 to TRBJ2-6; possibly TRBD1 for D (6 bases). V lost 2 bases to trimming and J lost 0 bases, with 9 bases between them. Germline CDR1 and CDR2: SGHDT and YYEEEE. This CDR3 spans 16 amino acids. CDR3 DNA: TGTGCCAGCAGCTTACAGGGCAGCTCTGGGGCCAACGTCCTGACTTTC. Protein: CASSLQGSSGANVLTF.

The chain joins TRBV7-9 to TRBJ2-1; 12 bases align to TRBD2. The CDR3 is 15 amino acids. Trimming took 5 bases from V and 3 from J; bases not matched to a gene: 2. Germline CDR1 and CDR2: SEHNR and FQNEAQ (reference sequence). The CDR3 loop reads CASSPSGGDYNEQFF. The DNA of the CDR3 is TGTGCCAGCAGCCCTAGCGGGGGGGACTACAATGAGCAGTTCTTC.

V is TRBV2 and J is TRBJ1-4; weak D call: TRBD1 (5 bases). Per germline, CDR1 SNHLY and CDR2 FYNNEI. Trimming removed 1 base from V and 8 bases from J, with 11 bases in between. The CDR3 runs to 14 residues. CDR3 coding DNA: TGTGCCAGCAGTGAAGGGCAGGGACCCGAAAAACTGTTTTTT. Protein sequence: CASSEGQGPEKLFF.

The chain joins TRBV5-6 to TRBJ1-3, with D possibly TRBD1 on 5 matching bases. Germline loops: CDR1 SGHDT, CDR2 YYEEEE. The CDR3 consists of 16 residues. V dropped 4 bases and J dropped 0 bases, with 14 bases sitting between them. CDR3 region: CASSHESTASGNTIYF. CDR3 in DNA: TGTGCCAGCAGCCATGAATCGACAGCCTCTGGAAACACCATATATTTT. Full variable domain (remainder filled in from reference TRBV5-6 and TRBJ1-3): DAGVTQSPTHLIKTRGQQVTLRCSPKSGHDTVSWYQQALGQGPQFIFQYYEEEERQRGNFPDRFSGHQFPNYSSELNVNALLLGDSALYLCASSHESTASGNTIYFGEGSWLTVV.

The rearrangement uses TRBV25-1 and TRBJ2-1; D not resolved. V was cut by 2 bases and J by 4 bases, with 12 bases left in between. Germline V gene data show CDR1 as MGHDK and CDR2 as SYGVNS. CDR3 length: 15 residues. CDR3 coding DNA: TGTGCCAGCAGTGAACCCGGACCGGATTACAATGAGCAGTTCTTC. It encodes CASSEPGPDYNEQFF.

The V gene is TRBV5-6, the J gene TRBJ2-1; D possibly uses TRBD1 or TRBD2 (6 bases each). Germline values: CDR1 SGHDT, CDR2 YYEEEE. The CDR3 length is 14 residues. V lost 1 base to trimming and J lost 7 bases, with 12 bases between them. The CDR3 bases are TGTGCCAGCAGCTTGTGGGGGGCGAGGAATGAGCAGTTCTTC. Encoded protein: CASSLWGARNEQFF.

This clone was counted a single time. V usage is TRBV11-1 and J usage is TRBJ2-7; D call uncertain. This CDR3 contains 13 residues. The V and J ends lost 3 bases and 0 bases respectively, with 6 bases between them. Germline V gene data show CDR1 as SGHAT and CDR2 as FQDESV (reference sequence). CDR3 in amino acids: CASSFGFSYEQYF. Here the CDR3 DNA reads TGTGCCAGCAGCTTCGGATTCTCCTACGAGCAGTACTTC.

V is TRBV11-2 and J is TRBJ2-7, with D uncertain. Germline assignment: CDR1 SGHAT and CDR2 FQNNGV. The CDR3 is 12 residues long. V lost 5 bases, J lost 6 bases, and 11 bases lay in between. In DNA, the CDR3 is TGTGCCAGCAGCGGGCGTGTGGGCGAGCAGTACTTC. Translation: CASSGRVGEQYF. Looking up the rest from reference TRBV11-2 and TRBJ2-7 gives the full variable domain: EAGVAQSPRYKIIEKRQSVAFWCNPISGHATLYWYQQILGQGPKLLIQFQNNGVVDDSQLPKDRFSAERLKGVDSTLKIQPAKLEDSAVYLCASSGRVGEQYFGPGTRLTVT.

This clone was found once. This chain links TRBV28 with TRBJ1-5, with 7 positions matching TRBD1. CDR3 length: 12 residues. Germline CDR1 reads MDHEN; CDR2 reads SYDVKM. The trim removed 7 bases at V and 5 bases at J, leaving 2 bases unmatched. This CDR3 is CASNRGYQPQHF. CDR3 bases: TGTGCCAGCAACAGGGGCTATCAGCCCCAGCATTTT.

In DNA, the CDR3 is TGTGCCAGCAGCTCGGACAGGGGGTTGTACGAGCAGTACTTC. Amino acids: CASSSDRGLYEQYF. The chain is built from TRBV7-6 and TRBJ2-7; 10 bases agree with TRBD1. Looked up from germline, CDR1 is SGHVS and CDR2 is FNYEAQ. This CDR3 is built from 14 residues. Germline trimming cut 4 bases from V and 4 bases from J; bases unmatched to any gene: 4. The full variable domain, rest sourced from reference TRBV7-6 and TRBJ2-7, is GAGVSQSPRYKVTKRGQDVALRCDPISGHVSLYWYRQALGQGPEFLTYFNYEAQQDKSGLPNDRFSAERPEGSISTLTIQRTEQRDSAMYRCASSSDRGLYEQYFGPGTRLTVT.

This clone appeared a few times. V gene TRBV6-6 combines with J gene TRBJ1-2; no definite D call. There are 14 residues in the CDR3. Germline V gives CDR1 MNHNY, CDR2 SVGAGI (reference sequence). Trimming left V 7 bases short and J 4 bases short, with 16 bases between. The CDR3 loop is CASIEPREGYGYTF. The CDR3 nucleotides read TGTGCCAGCATAGAACCAAGGGAGGGCTATGGCTACACCTTC.

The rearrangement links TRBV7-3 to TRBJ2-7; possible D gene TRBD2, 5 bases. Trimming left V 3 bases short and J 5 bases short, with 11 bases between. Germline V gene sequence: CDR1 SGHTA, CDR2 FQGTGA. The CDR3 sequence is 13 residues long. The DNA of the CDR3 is TGTGCCAGCAGCTTCACGTCGGGGAACGAGCAGTACTTC. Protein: CASSFTSGNEQYF.

CDR3 residues: CASSLDRGRGYTF. The CDR3 DNA is TGTGCCAGCAGCTTAGACAGGGGGCGAGGCTACACCTTC. The V gene is TRBV11-2, the J gene TRBJ1-2; 8 bases are a match to TRBD1. The V segment lost 0 bases and the J segment 8 bases; nucleotides outside the gene matches: 2. This CDR3 has 13 residues. Germline CDR1 SGHAT, CDR2 FQNNGV.

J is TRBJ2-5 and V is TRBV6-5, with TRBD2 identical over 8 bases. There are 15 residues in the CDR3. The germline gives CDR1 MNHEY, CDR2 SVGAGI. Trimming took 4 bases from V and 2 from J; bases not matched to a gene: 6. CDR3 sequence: CASSSGGGRQETQYF. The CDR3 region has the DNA TGTGCCAGCAGTTCCGGGGGCGGGAGGCAAGAGACCCAGTACTTC.

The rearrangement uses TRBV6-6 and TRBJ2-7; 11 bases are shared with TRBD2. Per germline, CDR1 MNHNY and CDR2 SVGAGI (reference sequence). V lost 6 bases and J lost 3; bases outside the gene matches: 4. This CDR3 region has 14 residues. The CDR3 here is CASREGTSGYEQYF. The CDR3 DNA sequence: TGTGCCAGCAGGGAAGGGACTAGCGGCTACGAGCAGTACTTC.

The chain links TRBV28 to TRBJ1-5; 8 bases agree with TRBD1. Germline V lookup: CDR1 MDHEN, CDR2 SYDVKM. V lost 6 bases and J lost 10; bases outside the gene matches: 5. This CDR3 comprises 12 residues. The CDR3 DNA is TGTGCCAGCAGCCGAGACAGGGGACCCCAGCATTTT. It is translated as CASSRDRGPQHF.